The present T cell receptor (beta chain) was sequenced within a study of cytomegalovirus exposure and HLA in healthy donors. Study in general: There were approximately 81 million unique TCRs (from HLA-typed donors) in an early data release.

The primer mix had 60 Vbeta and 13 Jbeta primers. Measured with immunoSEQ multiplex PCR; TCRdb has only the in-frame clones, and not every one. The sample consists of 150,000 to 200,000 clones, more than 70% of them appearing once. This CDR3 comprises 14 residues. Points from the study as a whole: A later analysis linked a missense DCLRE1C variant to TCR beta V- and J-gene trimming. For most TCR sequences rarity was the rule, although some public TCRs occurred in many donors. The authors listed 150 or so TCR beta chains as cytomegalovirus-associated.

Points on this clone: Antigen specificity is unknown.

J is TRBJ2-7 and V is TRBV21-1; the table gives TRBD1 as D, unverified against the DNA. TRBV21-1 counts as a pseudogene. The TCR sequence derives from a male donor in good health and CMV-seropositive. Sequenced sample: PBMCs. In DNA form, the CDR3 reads TGTGCCAGCAGCCTCCCGGGACAGGGGAGCGAGCAGTACTTC. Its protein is CASSLPGQGSEQYF.